The rows below give T cell receptor beta chains drawn from one sample of a study of T cell repertoires in cytomegalovirus infection. TCRdb re-called the reads with MiXCR, one entry per CDR3 protein. The sample lists around 740,000 distinct CDR3 sequences; 35% were seen once. The sequencing input was PBMCs. These receptors were collected from a human donor in good health (CMV status not recorded). Some clones in this sample may be carry-over from other donors' samples. The CDR3 runs from the conserved cysteine through the conserved F or W. Fields, in order: V gene, D gene, clone size, J gene, CDR3 protein, CDR3 DNA. D genes are given only for firm matches. Rows give clone size only sometimes, using once, few, many, or a class for an expanded clone.

>TRBV20-1|NA|NA|TRBJ2-5
CSATWGEETQYF
TGCAGTGCTACCTGGGGCGAGGAGACCCAGTACTTC
>TRBV5-6|NA|NA|TRBJ1-6
CASSLGAKNSPLHF
TGTGCCAGCAGCTTGGGAGCGAAGAATTCACCCCTCCACTTT
>TRBV6-1|NA|few|TRBJ1-1
CASLGEVNTEAFF
TGTGCCAGCTTGGGAGAGGTGAACACTGAAGCTTTCTTT
>TRBV20-1|NA|NA|TRBJ1-6
CSAQPTAPNSPLHF
TGCAGTGCCCAACCGACAGCCCCTAATTCACCCCTCCACTTT
>TRBV11-1|TRBD2|few|TRBJ2-7
CASSFSGGLYEQYF
TGTGCCAGCAGCTTTAGCGGGGGTCTATACGAGCAGTACTTC
>TRBV7-8|TRBD2|NA|TRBJ2-2
CASSFQAGGPPNTGELFF
TGTGCCAGCAGCTTTCAGGCGGGGGGGCCTCCGAACACCGGGGAGCTGTTTTTT
>TRBV6-1|TRBD1|NA|TRBJ2-1
CASSEYGQGSSYNEQFF
TGTGCCAGCAGTGAGTACGGACAGGGGAGCTCCTACAATGAGCAGTTCTTC
>TRBV4-2|TRBD1|NA|TRBJ1-2
CASSQDRGPNYGYTF
TGTGCCAGCAGCCAGGACAGGGGGCCTAACTATGGCTACACCTTC
>TRBV7-2|TRBD1|many|TRBJ2-1
CASSPEGGRGRYEQFF
TGTGCCAGCAGCCCCGAGGGGGGCAGGGGGCGGTATGAGCAGTTCTTC
>TRBV19|NA|NA|TRBJ1-2
CASSSAGRHGYTF
TGTGCCAGTAGTTCCGCAGGGAGACATGGCTACACCTTC
>TRBV4-1|NA|NA|TRBJ2-2
CASSRRVGGPGELFF
TGTGCCAGCAGCCGCAGGGTTGGGGGACCCGGGGAGCTGTTTTTT
>TRBV6-1|NA|NA|TRBJ1-6
CASRNRDWGNSPLHF
TGTGCCAGCAGGAACCGGGACTGGGGTAATTCACCCCTCCACTTT
>TRBV9|NA|few|TRBJ1-6
CASSQKIGNSPLHF
TGTGCCAGCAGTCAAAAGATAGGTAATTCACCCCTCCACTTT
>TRBV6-8|TRBD1|NA|TRBJ2-3
CASSYLSVTGTTDTQYF
TGTGCCAGCAGTTACCTCTCAGTGACAGGGACCACAGATACGCAGTATTTT
>TRBV10-3|NA|once|TRBJ1-5
CATNQEVGDQPQHF
TGTGCCACCAATCAAGAGGTTGGCGATCAGCCCCAGCATTTT
>TRBV7-6|NA|many|TRBJ1-1
CASSLPEGNTEAFF
TGTGCCAGCAGCTTGCCCGAAGGGAACACTGAAGCTTTCTTT
>TRBV6-5|NA|NA|TRBJ1-1
CSSSSQAGEGVTEAFF
TGTTCCAGCAGTTCACAGGCAGGGGAGGGTGTGACTGAAGCTTTCTTT
>TRBV7-4|NA|few|TRBJ1-3
CASSPNLDTIYF
TGTGCCAGCAGCCCGAACCTCGACACCATATATTTT
>TRBV12-3/TRBV12-4|TRBD2|few|TRBJ2-3
CASSPGTTRQYF
TGTGCCAGCAGTCCGGGGACTACTCGGCAGTATTTT
>TRBV7-9|NA|NA|TRBJ1-1
CASSLARGRGNTEAFF
TGTGCCAGCAGCTTAGCCAGGGGCAGGGGGAACACTGAAGCTTTCTTT
>TRBV6-5|NA|few|TRBJ1-1
CASSWTAGTEAFF
TGTGCCAGCAGTTGGACCGCGGGCACTGAAGCTTTCTTT
>TRBV7-4|NA|once|TRBJ2-3
CASSFPVTGRHTDTQYF
TGTGCCAGCAGCTTTCCCGTTACGGGCCGTCACACAGATACGCAGTATTTT
>TRBV7-3|NA|few|TRBJ1-1
CASSLNGWDTAFF
TGTGCCAGCAGCTTAAACGGGTGGGATACCGCTTTCTTT
>TRBV7-2|TRBD1|NA|TRBJ1-1
CASSPVGTGYQAFF
TGTGCCAGCAGCCCCGTCGGGACAGGGTATCAAGCTTTCTTT
>TRBV6-5|NA|few|TRBJ2-7
CASSYSRQAGFSYEQYF
TGTGCCAGCAGTTACTCGAGGCAGGCCGGATTCTCCTACGAGCAGTACTTC
>TRBV12-3/TRBV12-4|NA|NA|TRBJ2-7
CASTRDGTPPYQVQYF
TGTGCCAGCACCAGGGACGGGACTCCACCGTACCAGGTGCAGTACTTC
>TRBV12-3/TRBV12-4|TRBD1|few|TRBJ1-1
CASSTGTDEAFF
TGTGCCAGCAGCACCGGGACAGATGAAGCTTTCTTT
>TRBV12-3/TRBV12-4|NA|NA|TRBJ2-3
CASSFVSGADTQYF
TGTGCCAGCAGTTTCGTTTCGGGGGCAGATACGCAGTATTTT
>TRBV7-9|NA|few|TRBJ2-5
CASSFPVKETQYF
TGTGCCAGCAGCTTTCCTGTCAAAGAGACCCAGTACTTC
>TRBV7-9|TRBD2|many|TRBJ2-1
CASSLGGGPYNEQFF
TGTGCCAGCAGTTTAGGCGGGGGGCCCTACAATGAGCAGTTCTTC
>TRBV30|NA|few|TRBJ1-5
CAWSVPITGSGQPQHF
TGTGCCTGGAGTGTACCGATTACAGGGTCGGGGCAGCCCCAGCATTTT
>TRBV19|NA|NA|TRBJ2-7
CASSTLGGNEQYF
TGTGCCAGTAGTACACTTGGAGGGAACGAGCAGTACTTC
>TRBV28|TRBD2|few|TRBJ2-2
CASSYPGTSGNTGELFF
TGTGCCAGCAGTTACCCCGGGACTAGCGGTAACACCGGGGAGCTGTTTTTT
>TRBV7-6|NA|few|TRBJ1-5
CASSSNHEAQPQHF
TGTGCCAGCAGCTCCAATCATGAGGCGCAGCCCCAGCATTTT
>TRBV5-1|TRBD2|NA|TRBJ2-7
CASSLDPRIRTSGKSYEQYF
TGCGCCAGCAGCTTGGATCCCCGAATACGGACTAGCGGGAAATCCTACGAGCAGTACTTC
>TRBV3-1|NA|NA|TRBJ1-3
CASSQGQSSGNTIYF
TGTGCCAGCAGCCAAGGACAGAGCTCTGGAAACACCATATATTTT
>TRBV20-1|NA|few|TRBJ1-2
CTPWGGGYTF
TGCACCCCTTGGGGGGGCGGCTACACCTTC
>TRBV25-1|NA|NA|TRBJ2-7
CASSANGGRSYEQYF
TGTGCCAGCAGCGCGAACGGGGGCCGCTCCTACGAGCAGTACTTC
>TRBV15|TRBD1|few|TRBJ1-6
CATSLLGGQGRGSPLHF
TGTGCCACCAGCCTTCTTGGAGGACAGGGAAGGGGGTCACCCCTCCACTTT
>TRBV19|NA|few|TRBJ1-6
CASSISGTPASPLHF
TGTGCCAGTAGTATCAGTGGCACTCCTGCTTCACCCCTCCACTTT
>TRBV10-3|NA|NA|TRBJ1-2
CAIKSASQGYGYTF
TGTGCCATCAAAAGCGCTTCTCAGGGGTATGGCTACACCTTC
>TRBV12-3/TRBV12-4|NA|NA|TRBJ1-2
CASSFETRVYGYTF
TGTGCCAGCAGTTTCGAGACCAGGGTATATGGCTACACCTTC
>TRBV5-5|NA|NA|TRBJ1-5
CASSFLLSQPQHF
TGTGCCAGCAGCTTCCTCCTCAGTCAGCCCCAGCATTTT
>TRBV10-2|NA|NA|TRBJ2-7
CARLERGLPHEQYF
TGCGCCAGACTCGAGAGAGGGCTCCCCCACGAGCAGTACTTC
>TRBV20-1|NA|NA|TRBJ2-7
CSASLGAPWEQYF
TGCAGTGCTAGCCTGGGGGCCCCTTGGGAGCAGTACTTC
>TRBV20-1|TRBD1|few|TRBJ1-1
CSAEKGTGDLNTEAFF
TGCAGTGCTGAGAAGGGGACAGGGGACCTAAACACTGAAGCTTTCTTT
>TRBV12-3/TRBV12-4|TRBD1|NA|TRBJ2-5
CASSLPPGGSQYF
TGTGCCAGCAGTTTGCCCCCAGGGGGATCCCAGTACTTC
>TRBV20-1|NA|NA|TRBJ2-1
CSASGRYNEQFF
TGCAGTGCTAGTGGTCGCTACAATGAGCAGTTCTTC
>TRBV30|TRBD2|few|TRBJ2-1
CAWSRGSGDYNEQFF
TGTGCCTGGAGTCGGGGTAGCGGGGACTACAATGAGCAGTTCTTC
>TRBV24-1|NA|few|TRBJ2-7
CAKSRESYEQYF
TGTGCCAAATCCCGAGAGAGCTACGAGCAGTACTTC
>TRBV25-1|NA|few|TRBJ2-6
CASSLRGDLQASGANVLTF
TGTGCCAGCAGCCTCAGAGGGGATCTACAAGCATCTGGGGCCAACGTCCTGACTTTC
>TRBV4-1|TRBD1|NA|TRBJ2-5
CASSQVQGRQETQYF
TGCGCCAGCAGCCAAGTACAGGGGCGCCAAGAGACCCAGTACTTC
>TRBV7-9|NA|NA|TRBJ2-1
CASSSLASHEQFF
TGTGCCAGCAGCTCCCTGGCTAGCCATGAGCAGTTCTTC
>TRBV7-2|NA|few|TRBJ1-5
CASSLAEGEGQPQHF
TGTGCCAGCAGCTTAGCGGAAGGGGAAGGTCAGCCCCAGCATTTT
>TRBV4-1|TRBD1|NA|TRBJ1-1
CASSTGQGVEAFF
TGCGCCAGCAGCACGGGACAGGGAGTTGAAGCTTTCTTT
>TRBV7-2|TRBD2|NA|TRBJ2-4
CASSRLAGGEAKNIQYF
TGTGCCAGCAGCCGCCTAGCGGGAGGGGAAGCCAAAAACATTCAGTACTTC